A single sample gave rise to the 25 T cell receptor beta chains below, sequenced in a study of blood T cell repertoires in COVID-19. TCRdb keeps only in-frame clones here, not all; method: immunoSEQ multiplex PCR. The sample gives some 670,000 clones, about 87% of which show up once; around 0.3% is in the top ten. Material: peripheral blood. These receptors were taken from a woman aged 18-29 years with acute or convalescent COVID-19.

This clone was seen only a few times. V usage is TRBV11-3 and J usage is TRBJ2-2, with D uncertain. V was cut by 5 bases and J by 5 bases, with 9 bases left in between. Germline V gene sequence: CDR1 SGHNT, CDR2 YENEEA. The CDR3 runs to 13 residues. CDR3 protein: CASSLHETGELFF. The CDR3 DNA reads TGTGCCAGCAGCCTTCACGAGACCGGGGAGCTGTTTTTT.

The chain employs TRBV6-5 and TRBJ1-3, with a weak D call TRBD1 (6 bases). This CDR3 contains 16 residues. CDR1 and CDR2 (germline): MNHEY, SVGAGI. Trimming shortened V by 2 bases and J by 2 bases, and 13 bases separated the two germline ends. The CDR3 DNA is TGTGCCAGCAGTTACGGGGGCCTCACGGCTGGAAACACCATATATTTT. It translates to CASSYGGLTAGNTIYF.

Of note for this clone: Other DNA sequences in this sample translate to the same CDR3. The chain has TRBV9 and TRBJ2-1, with D possibly being TRBD1 (6 bases). CDR3 size: 14 residues. V was clipped by 0 bases and J by 2 bases, with 6 bases between them. CDR1 and CDR2 (germline): SGDLS, YYNGEE. CDR3 in DNA: TGTGCCAGCAGCGTAGGGGACACCTACAATGAGCAGTTCTTC. Its protein is CASSVGDTYNEQFF.

This rearrangement joins TRBV6-5 to TRBJ1-2; D possibly corresponds to TRBD1 (6 bases). Per the germline V gene, CDR1 is MNHEY and CDR2 is SVGAGI. CDR3 length equals 11 residues. The V end was cut by 6 bases, the J end by 5 bases, with 7 bases between. CDR3 sequence reads: CASRTGYGYTF. The CDR3 bases are TGTGCCAGCAGAACAGGGTATGGCTACACCTTC.

The chain carries TRBV9 and TRBJ2-2; TRBD1 is a possible D gene (6 bases). Trimming removed 3 bases from V and 7 bases from J, with 22 bases in between. Germline loops: CDR1 SGDLS, CDR2 YYNGEE. The CDR3 loop spans 17 amino acids. CDR3 protein: CASSAGGSLGGIGELFF. For the CDR3, the DNA is TGTGCCAGCAGCGCGGGCGGGTCCCTTGGGGGCATCGGGGAGCTGTTTTTT.

V gene TRBV4-1 combines with J gene TRBJ1-3; the match to TRBD1 covers 10 bases. The CDR3 has 15 amino acids. V lost 4 bases, J lost 7 bases, and 7 bases stayed unmatched. CDR1 and CDR2 from the germline V gene are MGHRA and YSYEKL. The CDR3 spells CASSRVGTGENTIYF. In DNA form, the CDR3 reads TGCGCCAGCAGCCGCGTTGGGACAGGGGAGAACACCATATATTTT.

The CDR3 sequence: CASSPPGTFVGNTIYF. The CDR3 DNA is TGTGCCAGCAGCCCCCCCGGGACATTTGTTGGAAACACCATATATTTT. This sequence joins TRBV12-1 and TRBJ1-3; the listed D gene, TRBD1, was not tested against the DNA. TRBV12-1 is a known pseudogene. This CDR3 has 16 residues.

This chain links TRBV13 with TRBJ2-5, with 10 bases aligning to TRBD1. The germline V gene encodes CDR1 PRHDT and CDR2 FYEKMQ (reference sequence). The CDR3 consists of 17 residues. Losses at the gene ends were 4 bases for V and 0 bases for J; bases not matched to a gene: 8. CDR3 loop: CASSSSKGTGDQETQYF. The CDR3 coding sequence is TGTGCCAGCAGCTCTTCCAAAGGGACAGGGGACCAAGAGACCCAGTACTTC.

The V call is TRBV18, the J call TRBJ1-2; TRBD1 might be the D (6 bases). Germline CDR1 and CDR2: KGHSH and LQKENI. The V gene lost 6 bases and the J gene lost 3 bases, with 11 bases spanning the gap. The CDR3 runs to 13 residues. This CDR3 reads CASSLQGDYGYTF. The CDR3 bases are TGTGCCAGCTCGCTACAGGGAGACTATGGCTACACCTTC.

The chain uses TRBV18 and TRBJ2-1, with 7 nucleotides matching TRBD2. V gave up 6 bases and J gave up 9 bases; unmatched junction bases: 14. The CDR3 covers 15 residues. CDR1 is KGHSH, CDR2 LQKENI, per germline. The CDR3 bases are TGTGCCAGCTCCCCTGTTAGCGGGCCCGAACCTGAGCAGTTCTTC. Residues: CASSPVSGPEPEQFF. Based on the CDR3 plus reference TRBV18 and TRBJ2-1, the full variable domain is NAGVMQNPRHLVRRRGQEARLRCSPMKGHSHVYWYRQLPEEGLKFMVYLQKENIIDESGMPKERFSAEFPKEGPSILRIQQVVRGDSAAYFCASSPVSGPEPEQFFGPGTRLTVL.

This rearrangement joins TRBV27 to TRBJ1-2; the D is unclear. Trimming pared 5 bases from V and 5 bases from J, leaving 18 bases between. Germline CDR1 and CDR2: MNHEY and SMNVEV (reference sequence). This CDR3 spans 15 amino acids. The CDR3 region has the DNA TGTGCCAGCAGTGGAATAAGACACGCCCGGTATGGCTACACCTTC. Its translation is CASSGIRHARYGYTF.

The chain employs TRBV19 and TRBJ1-6; 8 bases match TRBD1. Germline loops: CDR1 LNHDA, CDR2 SQIVND (reference sequence). J gave up 9 bases and V 3 bases, and 10 bases lay outside the gene matches. This CDR3 spans 16 amino acids. The CDR3 DNA is TGTGCCAGTAGTATCACCCCAGGGGGCACGGGTTCACCCCTCCACTTT. This sequence encodes CASSITPGGTGSPLHF.

The chain carries TRBV29-1 and TRBJ1-1; TRBD1 matches 7 bases. After removal of 5 bases from V and 2 bases from J, the junction contained 11 bases not matched to a gene. The CDR3 is 15 amino acids. Germline V gene lookup returns CDR1 SQVTM and CDR2 ANQGSEA. DNA of the CDR3: TGCAGCGTTACAGGGGCGCCCCAGAAAAACACTGAAGCTTTCTTT. This sequence encodes CSVTGAPQKNTEAFF.

This clone was seen a single time. The chain couples TRBV12-5 to TRBJ2-7; D unclear. The V gene lost 4 bases and the J gene lost 0 bases, with 10 bases spanning the gap. CDR1 is LGHNT and CDR2 is FRNRAP in the germline V gene. This CDR3 has 14 amino acids. In DNA, the CDR3 is TGTGCTAGTGGTTCGTCGACACGCTCCTACGAGCAGTACTTC. Residues: CASGSSTRSYEQYF.

The V call is TRBV4-1, the J call TRBJ2-2; 9 bases align to TRBD2. The CDR3 spans 17 residues. J lost 3 bases, V lost 5 bases, and 10 bases had no gene match. The germline V gene has CDR1 MGHRA and CDR2 YSYEKL. The CDR3 DNA follows: TGCGCCAGCAGCTCGCCCAGCGGGAGGTCCCACACCGGGGAGCTGTTTTTT. Translating gives CASSSPSGRSHTGELFF.

This chain links TRBV6-2 or TRBV6-3 with TRBJ1-1; D remains unclear. Germline V gene lookup returns CDR1 MNHEY and CDR2 SVGEGT. V lost 2 bases and J lost 1, with 11 bases in between. The CDR3 consists of 15 residues. The CDR3 reads CASSYRRGPNTEAFF. CDR3 DNA sequence: TGTGCCAGCAGTTACAGGCGGGGTCCGAACACTGAAGCTTTCTTT.

This chain joins TRBV12-5 and TRBJ1-3, with a tentative D call TRBD1 (6 bases). Trimming took 3 bases from V and 3 from J, leaving 24 bases between them. The germline CDR1 and CDR2 sequences are LGHNT and FRNRAP. This CDR3 has 19 residues. The CDR3 nucleotides are TGTGCTAGTGGTTTCCTACTCATTGGGACACCGAGGAATGGAAACACCATATATTTT. It translates to CASGFLLIGTPRNGNTIYF.

The chain carries TRBV27 and TRBJ2-7, with a tentative D call TRBD1 (7 bases). V was shortened by 3 bases and J by 2 bases, with 11 bases between the two germline ends. CDR3 size: 14 residues. CDR1 MNHEY and CDR2 SMNVEV come from the germline V gene (reference sequence). The CDR3 DNA sequence: TGTGCCAGCAGTTTCGCAGGGGGGCCCTACGAGCAGTACTTC. Translation gives CASSFAGGPYEQYF.

The chain uses TRBV7-7 and TRBJ2-3; a weak D match, TRBD2 (6 bases). The CDR3 consists of 15 residues. V lost 5 bases, J lost 0 bases, and 12 bases lay in between. Germline assignment: CDR1 SSHAT and CDR2 FNYEAQ (reference sequence). The CDR3 DNA is TGTGCCAGCAGCAAGACGGGGACTAGCACAGATACGCAGTATTTT. This translates into CASSKTGTSTDTQYF.

The chain joins TRBV5-1 to TRBJ1-1; no definite D call. With 4 bases removed from V and 4 bases from J, the gap between germline ends came to 17 bases. Germline V CDR1 and CDR2: SGHRS, YFSETQ. The CDR3 is 15 amino acids. The CDR3 region is CASSPNAGAITEAFF. The CDR3 DNA reads TGCGCCAGCAGCCCGAACGCGGGTGCAATCACTGAAGCTTTCTTT.

V is TRBV29-1 and J is TRBJ1-1, with TRBD1 as a possible D gene (6 bases). The CDR3 totals 17 residues. The V and J ends lost 6 bases and 0 bases respectively, with 23 bases between them. Germline CDR1 reads SQVTM; CDR2 reads ANQGSEA. CDR3: CSVELLVQGSVNTEAFF. Written as DNA, the CDR3 is TGCAGCGTCGAACTACTGGTGCAGGGGTCGGTGAACACTGAAGCTTTCTTT.

This clone showed up just a few times. The chain joins TRBV6-5 to TRBJ1-1, with 7 nucleotides matching TRBD1. With 6 bases clipped from V and 11 bases from J, the junction kept 12 bases outside the gene matches. The CDR3 is 13 amino acids. Germline CDR1 MNHEY, CDR2 SVGAGI. The CDR3 DNA follows: TGTGCCAGCAGGCTTGACAGGGAAGCTCATGCTTTCTTT. Translation: CASRLDREAHAFF.

V and J are TRBV4-2 and TRBJ1-1; the D is unclear. V lost 0 bases to trimming and J lost 1 base, with 6 bases between them. CDR3 length: 14 amino acids. Germline CDR1 is LGHNA and CDR2 is YNFKEQ. For the CDR3, the DNA is TGTGCCAGCAGCCAAGACGTCGGGAACACTGAAGCTTTCTTT. As protein: CASSQDVGNTEAFF.

Here the CDR3 DNA reads TGTGCCAGCAGCCTAGGGGGGACAGGGGAGAACTATGGCTACACCTTC. Encoded protein: CASSLGGTGENYGYTF. This chain uses TRBV3-1 (or the pseudogene TRBV3-2) with TRBJ1-2; 10 bases map to TRBD1. Looked up from germline, CDR1 is LGHDT and CDR2 is YNNKEL (reference sequence). The CDR3 runs 16 residues. Germline trimming cut 4 bases from V and 2 bases from J; bases unmatched to any gene: 7.

The rearrangement links TRBV30 to TRBJ1-1; no firm D call. The CDR3 consists of 13 residues. Germline-derived CDR1 and CDR2 are GTSNPN and SVGIG (reference sequence). V was trimmed by 2 bases and J by 11 bases, leaving 18 bases between them. The CDR3 DNA reads TGTGCCTGGAGTATGGTAGAGGGTTTCCTGGCTTTCTTT. Translating gives CAWSMVEGFLAFF.